Listed below are T cell receptor beta chains from one sample, sequenced in a study of blood T cells in healthy people across ages. MiXCR was run by TCRdb on the 5' RACE reads, yielding one entry per CDR3 protein. The repertoire consists of roughly 790,000 distinct CDR3 sequences, with approximately 43% occurring once and the leading ten covering 20% to 25%. Sequencing was carried out using blood. The receptors originated from a woman in her fifties or sixties in good health. CDR3s include the opening cysteine and the closing phenylalanine or tryptophan. Each record gives: V gene, J gene, CDR3 protein.

TRBV6-2/TRBV6-3	TRBJ2-1	CASSYSWGSENEQFF
TRBV6-1	TRBJ2-1	CASSEQGRSYNEQFF
TRBV6-2/TRBV6-3	TRBJ2-7	CASTKVTSGRGYEQYF
TRBV24-1	TRBJ2-1	CATSGGFGSYNEQFF
TRBV29-1	TRBJ2-2	CSVGGLYTGELFF
TRBV27	TRBJ2-7	CASSEAGHRYEQYF
TRBV11-2	TRBJ1-6	CASSLITGRGPLHF
TRBV12-3/TRBV12-4	TRBJ2-1	CASSSRYEQFF
TRBV11-2	TRBJ1-2	CASSLYGSAASYGYTF
TRBV12-3/TRBV12-4	TRBJ1-2	CASSVRGFGYGYTF
TRBV7-8	TRBJ1-2	CASSSVNFVDGYTF
TRBV9	TRBJ2-1	CASSVDQGAGETQFF
TRBV2	TRBJ2-7	CASTTETYEQYF
TRBV27	TRBJ2-5	CASRREGRETQYF
TRBV7-2	TRBJ2-1	CASSLGGASSNEQFF
TRBV7-3	TRBJ2-1	CASSAHLTSYNEQFF
TRBV6-2/TRBV6-3	TRBJ1-2	CASRTGESGYTF
TRBV29-1	TRBJ1-5	CSVLIGSNQPQHF
TRBV20-1	TRBJ2-5	CSASYLEAGETQYF
TRBV20-1	TRBJ1-5	CSATTDQGGQPQHF
TRBV29-1	TRBJ2-1	CSVEFASPSSYNEQFF
TRBV20-1	TRBJ2-1	CSAAPPGYNEQFF
TRBV29-1	TRBJ1-2	CSVEDLKGSGYTF
TRBV28	TRBJ2-1	CASQGWQGAETQFF
TRBV12-3/TRBV12-4	TRBJ2-7	CASRLGREQYF
TRBV7-9	TRBJ1-2	CASSFGVTSSYTF
TRBV20-1	TRBJ2-1	CSARAISLGAGEQFF
TRBV6-5	TRBJ2-5	CASSYGGVGETQYF
TRBV11-3	TRBJ2-1	CASSLGGQVYNEQFF
TRBV7-2	TRBJ2-7	CASSTYLATHEQYF
TRBV7-2	TRBJ2-4	CASSLALPGIQYF
TRBV7-8	TRBJ2-7	CASSPLDRASHEQYF
TRBV9	TRBJ1-4	CASSAGGTNEKLFF
TRBV7-2	TRBJ1-2	CVSSLGREGGYTF
TRBV7-3	TRBJ2-7	CASSPDPGGSYEQYF
TRBV11-2	TRBJ2-5	CASSPGQVGGETQYF
TRBV11-3	TRBJ2-5	CASSLPGVQETQYF
TRBV6-5	TRBJ1-1	CASSYADRGVGTEAFF
TRBV20-1	TRBJ2-1	CSAGQGREQFF
TRBV12-3/TRBV12-4	TRBJ1-6	CASSLEDGTAPLHF
TRBV15	TRBJ1-1	CATSRDLQGTEAFF
TRBV4-2	TRBJ2-4	CASSQDSSGRAGRKNIQYF